These T cell receptor beta chains were read from a single sample in a study of control samples from healthy donors and cancer patients. Here immunoSEQ multiplex PCR was the method, and the copy in TCRdb shows in-frame clones only, minus some. The sample holds about 130,000 clones; about 90% are singletons and the top ten take 2% to 2.5%. Sequenced: blood. Receptors were obtained from a woman between 45 and 60 years old in good health. Each CDR3 is given with its conserved first and last residue. A D gene is named only where the DNA matches it firmly. Part of the rows lack a size; the others show once, few, many or a class for expanded clones.

TRBV19	TRBJ2-3	.	.	CASSMYHADTQYF	TGTGCCAGTAGTATGTACCACGCAGATACGCAGTATTTT
TRBV15	TRBJ1-6	.	.	CATSREVVSSYNSPLHF	TGTGCCACCAGCAGAGAGGTTGTTTCCTCCTATAATTCACCCCTCCACTTT
TRBV19	TRBJ1-1	.	.	CASSIDPRAGTEAFF	TGTGCCAGTAGTATTGACCCTAGGGCGGGCACTGAAGCTTTCTTT
TRBV12-3/TRBV12-4	TRBJ1-6	.	once	CASSLELGSPLHF	TGTGCCAGCAGTTTAGAGCTGGGATCACCCCTCCACTTT
TRBV28	TRBJ2-1	TRBD2	.	CASSFTGGDYNEQFF	TGTGCCAGCAGTTTCACTGGGGGGGATTACAATGAGCAGTTCTTC
TRBV6-5	TRBJ1-5	.	once	CASSYSGTLRQPQHF	TGTGCCAGCAGTTATTCCGGGACACTAAGACAGCCCCAGCATTTT
TRBV30	TRBJ1-2	.	.	CAWSPQEYYGYTF	TGTGCCTGGAGTCCGCAGGAATACTATGGCTACACCTTC
TRBV18	TRBJ1-4	.	.	CASSLSWTTNEKLFF	TGTGCCAGCTCACTCTCATGGACAACTAATGAAAAACTGTTTTTT
TRBV4-1	TRBJ1-6	.	.	CASSQKRPKGRSDSPLHF	TGCGCCAGCAGCCAGAAAAGACCCAAGGGCAGGTCAGATTCACCCCTCCACTTT
TRBV5-8	TRBJ2-5	TRBD2	.	CASSPMRLAIQETQYF	TGTGCCAGCAGCCCAATGAGACTAGCGATACAAGAGACCCAGTACTTC
TRBV5-1	TRBJ2-2	TRBD2	.	CASSPGLASTGELFF	TGCGCCAGCAGCCCGGGACTAGCGAGCACCGGGGAGCTGTTTTTT
TRBV12-3/TRBV12-4	TRBJ1-4	.	.	CASSTLANEKLFF	TGTGCCAGCAGCACGTTGGCTAATGAAAAACTGTTTTTT
TRBV18	TRBJ2-6	TRBD2	.	CASSAGLAGSGANVLTF	TGTGCCAGCTCAGCGGGACTAGCGGGCTCTGGGGCCAACGTCCTGACTTTC
TRBV7-7	TRBJ1-3	.	.	CASSLGQGGAGNTIYF	TGTGCTAGCAGCCTGGGACAAGGCGGAGCTGGAAACACCATATATTTT
TRBV7-9	TRBJ1-3	.	.	CASSFTQGSGNTIYF	TGTGCCAGCAGCTTCACACAGGGATCTGGAAACACCATATATTTT
TRBV18	TRBJ1-2	.	.	CASSPKGVRGSDYGYTF	TGTGCCAGCTCACCAAAGGGAGTCCGGGGGAGTGACTATGGCTACACCTTC
TRBV18	TRBJ2-1	TRBD2	once	CASSGRTSEGEQFF	TGTGCCAGCTCAGGACGGACTAGCGAAGGTGAGCAGTTCTTC
TRBV24-1	TRBJ1-5	.	.	CATSEAGLPQHF	TGTGCCACCAGTGAGGCGGGACTCCCCCAGCATTTT
TRBV29-1	TRBJ1-2	.	.	CSVEEAGTEGYTF	TGCAGCGTTGAAGAAGCAGGGACGGAGGGCTACACCTTC
TRBV6-2/TRBV6-3	TRBJ2-7	TRBD2	.	CASSYLLAGIDEQYF	TGTGCCAGCAGTTACCTTTTAGCGGGAATAGACGAGCAGTACTTC
TRBV24-1	TRBJ2-3	TRBD1	.	CATSESGGITDTQYF	TGTGCCACCAGTGAGTCAGGGGGAATCACAGATACGCAGTATTTT
TRBV5-4	TRBJ2-7	TRBD2	.	CASSLALEGRGSYEQYF	TGTGCCAGCAGCTTGGCCCTTGAGGGGAGGGGCTCCTACGAGCAGTACTTC
TRBV19	TRBJ1-5	TRBD1	.	CASSRDGRTGQPQHF	TGTGCCAGTTCTAGGGACGGACGGACAGGGCAGCCCCAGCATTTT
TRBV27	TRBJ1-6	TRBD1	.	CASSSGTGISPLHF	TGTGCCAGCAGTTCCGGGACAGGGATCTCACCCCTCCACTTT
TRBV11-2	TRBJ2-1	.	.	CASSVPGQYEQFF	TGTGCCAGCAGCGTACCCGGACAGTATGAGCAGTTCTTC
TRBV28	TRBJ2-3	.	.	CASSYRQASTDTQYF	TGTGCCAGCAGTTATCGACAGGCTAGCACAGATACGCAGTATTTT
TRBV28	TRBJ2-5	.	.	CASRAGRRETQYF	TGTGCCAGCCGTGCGGGGAGACGAGAGACCCAGTACTTC
TRBV27	TRBJ2-7	.	.	CASSLLTGNTYEQYF	TGTGCCAGCAGTCTCCTCACAGGAAACACCTACGAGCAGTACTTC
TRBV6-1	TRBJ1-5	.	once	CASSESSNQPQHF	TGTGCCAGCAGTGAAAGTAGCAATCAGCCCCAGCATTTT
TRBV15	TRBJ2-7	.	once	CATSGDRGSYEQYF	TGTGCCACCAGCGGCGATCGGGGTTCCTACGAGCAGTACTTC
TRBV2	TRBJ1-2	.	.	CASKGWARGYTF	TGTGCCAGCAAGGGGTGGGCCAGGGGCTACACCTTC
TRBV30	TRBJ1-3	.	.	CAWSGGGDLGNTIYF	TGTGCCTGGAGTGGGGGCGGCGACCTTGGAAACACCATATATTTT
TRBV5-1	TRBJ2-5	.	.	CASSLLVTETQYF	TGCGCCAGCAGCTTGCTTGTAACAGAGACCCAGTACTTC
TRBV5-1	TRBJ2-1	.	.	CASSRLANNEQFF	TGCGCCAGCAGCCGTCTAGCAAACAATGAGCAGTTCTTC
TRBV6-5	TRBJ1-1	.	.	CASSSPRVGTEAFF	TGTGCCAGCAGTTCCCCCAGGGTGGGCACTGAAGCTTTCTTT
TRBV5-4	TRBJ1-2	.	once	CASSSVRGDYGYTF	TGTGCCAGCAGCTCGGTACGGGGCGACTATGGCTACACCTTC
TRBV7-9	TRBJ1-1	.	.	CASSQGVSGTEAFF	TGTGCCAGCAGCCAAGGGGTATCGGGGACTGAAGCTTTCTTT
TRBV5-1	TRBJ2-7	TRBD2	few	CASSQTRDYTLEQYF	TGCGCCAGCAGCCAGACCCGGGACTACACTCTGGAGCAGTACTTC
TRBV2	TRBJ1-1	.	.	CASSIWNTEAFF	TGTGCCAGCTCAATCTGGAACACTGAAGCTTTCTTT
TRBV12-3/TRBV12-4	TRBJ2-7	.	.	CASSPSYEQYF	TGTGCCAGCAGCCCCTCCTACGAGCAGTACTTC
TRBV12-3/TRBV12-4	TRBJ2-7	.	.	CASSSQIPPEQYF	TGTGCCAGCAGTTCGCAGATCCCCCCCGAGCAGTACTTC
TRBV10-2	TRBJ2-3	.	.	CASSERPTVAIDTQYF	TGCGCCAGCAGTGAACGTCCCACAGTAGCCATAGATACGCAGTATTTT
TRBV30	TRBJ1-5	.	.	CAWSTSGGQPQHF	TGTGCCTGGAGCACCAGTGGGGGTCAGCCCCAGCATTTT
TRBV7-9	TRBJ1-4	.	.	CASSSRGATNEKLFF	TGTGCCAGCAGCTCAAGGGGTGCAACTAATGAAAAACTGTTTTTT
TRBV12-3/TRBV12-4	TRBJ1-1	TRBD1	.	CASSADRAAEAFF	TGTGCCAGCAGCGCAGACAGGGCTGCTGAAGCTTTCTTT
TRBV6-5	TRBJ2-2	.	.	CASSYSWGAGELFF	TGTGCCAGCAGTTACTCATGGGGGGCCGGGGAGCTGTTTTTT
TRBV5-1	TRBJ2-7	.	.	CASSQIQGSEQYF	TGCGCCAGCAGCCAAATACAGGGTAGCGAGCAGTACTTC